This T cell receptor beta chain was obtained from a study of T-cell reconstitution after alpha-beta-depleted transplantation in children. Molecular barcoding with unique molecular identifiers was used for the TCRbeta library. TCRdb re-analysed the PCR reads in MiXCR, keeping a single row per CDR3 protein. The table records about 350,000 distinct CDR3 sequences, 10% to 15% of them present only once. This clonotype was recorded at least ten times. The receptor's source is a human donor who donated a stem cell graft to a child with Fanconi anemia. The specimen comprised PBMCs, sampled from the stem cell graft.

CDR3 sequence reads: CASSRQSSYNEQFF. The CDR3 DNA is TGCGCCAGCAGCCGGCAGTCCTCCTACAATGAGCAGTTCTTC. The genes are TRBV4-3 and TRBJ2-1; D is uncertain. Germline CDR1 reads LGHNA; CDR2 reads YSLEER. Trimming shortened V by 4 bases and J by 0 bases, and 7 bases separated the two germline ends. The CDR3 covers 14 residues.